The source of this TCR beta chain is a study of cytomegalovirus exposure and HLA in healthy donors. Findings and limits, study-wide: It was reported that the classifier diagnosed cytomegalovirus status with high specificity and sensitivity in both the original and validation cohorts.

It was with 60 Vbeta and 13 Jbeta primers that the PCR ran. Some clones are missing from TCRdb's copy, which holds only in-frame ones; the method was immunoSEQ multiplex PCR. The sample contains about 130,000 clones, more than 80% of which appear only once. With respect to this clone: Its target is unknown.

The V gene lost 1 base and the J gene lost 4 bases, with 6 bases spanning the gap. The CDR3 length is 13 residues. Germline V CDR1 and CDR2: MNHEY, SMNVEV (reference sequence). The receptor's source is a young man in good health and CMV-seronegative. Specimen: PBMCs. The genes are TRBV27 and TRBJ2-3, with a tentative D call TRBD2 (5 bases). The CDR3 protein is CASSLFGADTQYF. CDR3 DNA: TGTGCCAGCAGTTTATTCGGGGCAGATACGCAGTATTTT.